This record concerns one TCR beta chain sequence. The record originates from a study of T cells in tuberculosis. Study-wide context: CD1B tetramers identified T cells specific for mycobacterial lipid GMM.

Measured with immunoSEQ multiplex PCR; TCRdb has only the in-frame clones, and not every one. The table has about 10,000 clones, over 90% seen once. This CDR3 comprises 15 residues. The V segment lost 6 bases and the J segment 4 bases; nucleotides outside the gene matches: 10. Germline V gene data show CDR1 as MNHEY and CDR2 as SMNVEV (reference sequence). The chain recombines TRBV27 with TRBJ2-7; 9 nucleotides align to TRBD2. Source material: PBMCs. The receptor was isolated from an adult with tuberculosis. The DNA for the CDR3 is TGTGCCAGCAGCCGTGGGCTAGCGGGGAATTACGAGCAGTACTTC. Its translation: CASSRGLAGNYEQYF.